This section outlines one T cell receptor (beta chain) sequence together with its context. Antigen: not known. This table comes from immunoSEQ multiplex PCR, and its TCRdb copy is limited to in-frame clones, with some not included. This table has 13,000 to 15,000 clones, roughly 90% appearing once. The data stem from a study of T cells and Merkel cell carcinoma outcomes. Germline CDR1 and CDR2: SQVTM and ANQGSEA. V gave up 6 bases and J gave up 0 bases, with 14 bases separating them. The CDR3 contains 15 residues. Overall study results and limits: Merkel cell carcinoma outcomes were reportedly predicted by repertoire and T-cell density.

Sequencing input: tumor tissue from Merkel cell carcinoma. The chain uses TRBV29-1 and TRBJ1-4; D ambiguous. This receptor was identified in a human donor with Merkel cell carcinoma. DNA of the CDR3: TGCAGCGTCGGGAAAGCAAGTGCAACTAATGAAAAACTGTTTTTT. Protein: CSVGKASATNEKLFF.